The present TCR beta chain was sequenced within a study of T cells in Graves' hyperthyroidism and ophthalmopathy. The germline V and J ends were trimmed by 3 bases and 4 bases, with 6 bases remaining between them. The germline CDR1 and CDR2 sequences are SGHAT and FQNNGV. The CDR3 runs 12 residues. Findings and limits, study-wide: Within blood appeared most thyroid clonotypes that had expanded above 0.001. The model predicted ophthalmopathy a median approximately 6 months before onset.

RNA transcripts provided the source from which TCR beta CDR3 regions were amplified. The primer set for the first-round RT-PCR of the TCR CDR3 was HTBI. TCRdb reprocessed the multiplex PCR reads via MiXCR and lists one record per CDR3 protein. The repertoire holds 400,000 to 500,000 distinct CDR3 sequences, with roughly 14% as singletons. This clonotype was observed at least ten times. Its target is not known. Disease duration was under 3 months in the ophthalmopathy patients, who also had a Clinical Activity Score of at least 3 and a NOSPECS grade of at least 4. Based on clinical symptoms, serum thyroxine and TRAb, thyroid ultrasound and orbital computed tomography, diagnoses were reached.

The sample was blood. The source of this sequence is a man aged 18 to 29 with Graves' ophthalmopathy. The V call is TRBV11-2, the J call TRBJ1-1; D is uncertain. The CDR3 is CASSFNPTEAFF. The DNA of the CDR3 is TGTGCCAGCAGCTTCAATCCCACTGAAGCTTTCTTT.